Included here is one T cell receptor (beta chain) sequence, with context. The PCR was carried out with 60 Vbeta primers and 13 Jbeta primers. Repertoires were generated with immunoSEQ multiplex PCR, while TCRdb's copy carries only in-frame clones and drops some. The data show roughly 200,000 clones, with 65% to 90% seen just once and roughly 0.32% held by the top ten. This CDR3 comprises 13 residues. The V and J ends lost 5 bases and 11 bases, in that order; junction bases with no gene match: 7. Germline CDR1 is SNHLY and CDR2 is FYNNEI. This sample was taken from a study of cytomegalovirus exposure and HLA in healthy donors.

The sequence was obtained from a woman aged 25 to 39 in good health and CMV-seronegative. Sequences were obtained from PBMCs. The rearrangement uses TRBV2 and TRBJ2-5, with 11 bases matching TRBD1. This CDR3 reads CASSRDRGGEQYF. CDR3 coding DNA: TGTGCCAGCAGTCGGGACAGGGGGGGTGAGCAGTACTTC.